The 11 T cell receptor beta chains below were found in one sample sequenced in a study of identifying expanded T cells in peripheral blood. Only in-frame clones appear in the TCRdb table, and some are missing; sequencing was by immunoSEQ multiplex PCR. The sample has around 57,000 clones, around 87% seen once. Input material: blood. These receptors all stem from a person aged 18 to 75 in good health.

The genes are TRBV5-4 and TRBJ2-2; D is ambiguous. Germline V gene data show CDR1 as SGHNT and CDR2 as YYREEE (reference sequence). The CDR3 has 15 amino acids. V dropped 0 bases and J dropped 2 bases, with 8 bases sitting between them. CDR3 in amino acids: CASSLEALNTGELFF. In nucleotides, the CDR3 is TGTGCCAGCAGCTTGGAAGCGCTCAACACCGGGGAGCTGTTTTTT.

V is TRBV14 and J is TRBJ1-2; 8 bases align to TRBD1. Looked up from germline, CDR1 is SGHDN and CDR2 is FVKESK. J lost 1 base, V lost 4 bases, and 8 bases had no gene match. The CDR3 length is 16 residues. CDR3 amino acids: CASSLSGQGNNYGYTF. DNA of the CDR3: TGTGCCAGCAGCCTCAGTGGACAGGGCAATAACTATGGCTACACCTTC.

The CDR3 is CAWNTGSTYNEQFF. The CDR3 DNA sequence: TGTGCCTGGAATACCGGCTCAACCTACAATGAGCAGTTCTTC. This chain links TRBV30 with TRBJ2-1; D not certain. V was trimmed by 4 bases and J by 2 bases, leaving 12 bases between them. This CDR3 spans 14 amino acids. Germline V gene sequence: CDR1 GTSNPN, CDR2 SVGIG (reference sequence). Full variable domain (missing parts from reference TRBV30 and TRBJ2-1): SQTIHQWPATLVQPVGSPLSLECTVEGTSNPNLYWYRQAAGRGLQLLFYSVGIGQISSEVPQNLSASRPQDRQFILSSKKLLLSDSGFYLCAWNTGSTYNEQFFGPGTRLTVL.

The chain is built from TRBV7-3 and TRBJ1-1; possible D gene TRBD1, 5 bases. CDR3 length: 14 amino acids. Germline CDR1 and CDR2: SGHTA and FQGTGA. Trimming removed 2 bases from V and 4 bases from J, with 11 bases in between. CDR3: CASSLQGEGTEAFF. DNA for the CDR3: TGTGCCAGCAGCTTACAGGGAGAGGGCACTGAAGCTTTCTTT.

This chain joins TRBV6-5 and TRBJ2-4; D call uncertain. Germline V lookup: CDR1 MNHEY, CDR2 SVGAGI. The V end was cut by 0 bases, the J end by 0 bases, with 6 bases between. The CDR3 consists of 15 residues. Written as DNA, the CDR3 is TGTGCCAGCAGTTACTCGAGTATAGCCAAAAACATTCAGTACTTC. Its translation is CASSYSSIAKNIQYF.

J is TRBJ2-7 and V is TRBV9, with D maybe TRBD1 (5 bases). This CDR3 is 13 amino acids long. The V and J ends lost 0 bases and 7 bases respectively, with 11 bases between them. Germline assignment: CDR1 SGDLS and CDR2 YYNGEE. CDR3 DNA sequence: TGTGCCAGCAGCGTAGCCGAATACAGGGAGCAGTACTTC. As protein: CASSVAEYREQYF.

This clone appeared a few times. The rearrangement joins TRBV7-2 to TRBJ1-3; 9 positions agree with TRBD1. The CDR3 totals 16 residues. Germline CDR1 and CDR2: SGHTA and FQGNSA. V shed 4 bases, J shed 7 bases, and the junction held 11 bases outside the gene matches. The CDR3 protein is CASSWGQGGFRNTIYF. CDR3 bases: TGTGCCAGCAGCTGGGGACAGGGAGGGTTTCGGAACACCATATATTTT.

The chain recombines TRBV6-6 with TRBJ2-5, with 9 bases identical to TRBD1. V dropped 6 bases and J dropped 1; count of bases not matched to a gene: 6. CDR1 is MNHNY and CDR2 is SVGAGI in the germline V gene (reference sequence). The CDR3 sequence is 15 residues long. The CDR3 nucleotides are TGTGCCAGCAGACCGACAGGGGGATTCCAAGAGACCCAGTACTTC. Protein product: CASRPTGGFQETQYF.

This sequence joins TRBV7-9 and TRBJ2-5, with D perhaps TRBD1 or TRBD2 (5 bases each). This CDR3 is built from 14 residues. Per the germline V gene, CDR1 is SEHNR and CDR2 is FQNEAQ (reference sequence). V was shortened by 2 bases and J by 1 base, with 8 bases between the two germline ends. This chain's CDR3 is CASSLSGRQETQYF. As DNA, the CDR3 is TGTGCCAGCAGCTTATCGGGGCGCCAAGAGACCCAGTACTTC.

V is TRBV7-2 and J is TRBJ1-4; D unclear. Per the germline V gene, CDR1 is SGHTA and CDR2 is FQGNSA. The CDR3 length is 12 residues. Trimming removed 1 base at V and 7 bases at J, with 4 bases between. CDR3 sequence: CASSLEGEKLFF. CDR3 nucleotides: TGTGCCAGCAGCTTAGAGGGTGAAAAACTGTTTTTT.

CDR3 residues: CASSSGGGFYEQYF. The CDR3 DNA sequence: TGTGCCAGCAGTAGCGGGGGGGGATTCTACGAGCAGTACTTC. V gene TRBV7-2 combines with J gene TRBJ2-7, with 11 bases matching TRBD2. Unmatched junction bases numbered 4, after V lost 6 bases and J lost 3 bases. The germline V gene has CDR1 SGHTA and CDR2 FQGNSA. This CDR3 is 14 amino acids long. Drawing the rest from reference TRBV7-2 and TRBJ2-7, the complete variable domain is GAGVSQSPSNKVTEKGKDVELRCDPISGHTALYWYRQSLGQGLEFLIYFQGNSAPDKSGLPSDRFSAERTGGSVSTLTIQRTQQEDSAVYLCASSSGGGFYEQYFGPGTRLTVT.